This T cell receptor (beta chain) appears in the sequencing data of a study of blood T cells in healthy people across ages. Study results and limitations: Older individuals had lower TCR beta diversity per million T cells (the decline was roughly linear).

This clonotype was seen a handful of times. The target antigen is unknown. This CDR3 spans 15 amino acids. The J segment lost 2 bases and the V segment lost 1 base, leaving 6 bases of the junction unmatched. The V gene's germline CDR1 is DFQATT and CDR2 SNEGSKA (reference sequence). Alongside a J-beta primer mix, a sample-barcoded 5' primer served in a second PCR lasting roughly 7 to 11 cycles. TCRdb re-called the 5' RACE reads with MiXCR, one entry per CDR3 protein. The table shows around 1.5 million distinct CDR3 sequences, with about 43% occurring only once. Material for sequencing was blood. This TCR came from a woman aged 18-35 years in good health. This chain uses TRBV20-1 with TRBJ2-3, with TRBD1 identical over 7 bases. The CDR3 sequence: CSARARGQFTDTQYF. CDR3 nucleotides: TGCAGTGCTAGAGCCCGGGGACAGTTCACAGATACGCAGTATTTT.